This T cell receptor (beta chain) was documented in a study of blood T cell repertoires in COVID-19 (TCRdb year 2020). About the study as a whole: The collaborator samples originated in the United States, Italy and Spain and spanned the acute and convalescent phases of COVID-19. The prospective study material was composed of cDNA or gDNA derived from T cells, B-cell-depleted T cells, or PBMCs. Deeply sampled blood TCRbeta repertoires from subjects exposed to, actively infected with, or recovered from COVID-19 were included in the dataset. A freely available public database, intended as a resource for researchers studying the immune response to SARS-CoV-2, is where the repertoires were released. Samples came from the ongoing ImmuneRACE study (first 160 participants) plus 1,254 subjects from 6 global collaborators. A de-identified subject ID, COVID-19 status, age in years and sex were almost always included in the sample metadata. HLA class I and class II types, where available, came from metadata supplied by the sample provider rather than from assay-based typing. What the study reported, not specific to this receptor: The amount of clinical and demographic metadata varied by source and participant and was provided uncurated.

The immunoSEQ Assay, a bias-controlled multiplex PCR, was used to amplify TCRbeta CDR3 regions from genomic DNA. The study's processing was this. Within the assay, amplification of reference gene primers was used to estimate how many nucleated cells each sample contained. Sequence reads were collapsed and filtered to measure the absolute abundance of every unique TCRbeta CDR3 rearrangement. Productive Simpson clonality was computed per sample as the square root of Simpson's diversity index over productive rearrangements. TCRdb took over this immuneACCESS table, retaining in-frame rearrangements with V and J assigned. Such tables are incomplete; in checked studies, under half of the missing clones stem from an unresolved V gene, and the remainder is unexplained. The DNA gave D and trimming, while V, J and clone size come from that table. This sample holds 95,000 to 150,000 clones; over 75% were observed only once. The top ten hold around 7.3% of the sample.

To note about this clone: What antigen it recognizes has not been identified. No much larger clonotype is one base removed from it; base qualities were not supplied.

Whole blood was collected in K2EDTA tubes by collaborating institutions according to the institutions' own protocols. For TCRbeta analysis, collaborators shipped samples in one of three forms: frozen whole blood, isolated PBMCs, or DNA extracted from either of those sample types. This TCR derives from a man aged 50-60 years with acute or convalescent COVID-19. Material for sequencing was peripheral blood.

In nucleotide form, the sequence is TGTGCCAGCAGTTACTCGAGTCTAGCGGGATCAGAGACCCAGTACTTC. Protein translation: CASSYSSLAGSETQYF. The chain couples TRBV6-2 or TRBV6-3 to TRBJ2-5, and 9 junctional nucleotides match TRBD2. The CDR3 measures 16 amino acids from cysteine to phenylalanine. Left in the record is the CDR3 DNA by itself, 48 bases read in frame from the first base. V loses 0 bases at its end and J loses 4 bases; junction bases beyond the gene matches: 6. The germline V gene gives CDR1 as MNHEY and CDR2 as SVGEGT.